This T cell receptor (beta chain) was profiled in a study of blood T cells in healthy people across ages. Broader study findings: Greater diversity and more naive CD4+ cells were seen in long-lived donors than in aged donors. Older age went with lower TCR beta diversity per million T cells, in a roughly linear way.

This clonotype was counted once. Antigen: not known. The use of a sample-barcoded 5' primer and a J-beta primer mix characterized a second PCR of about 7 to 12 cycles. TCRdb ran MiXCR on the 5' RACE reads and lists one entry per CDR3 protein. The sample records approximately 880,000 distinct CDR3 sequences, around 46% being singletons. In germline, CDR1 is LGHNA, CDR2 YSLEER. Trimming took 0 bases from V and 7 from J, leaving 13 bases between them. The CDR3 runs to 15 residues. The clonotype was recovered from a young man in good health. This sequence joins TRBV4-3 and TRBJ1-5; D not resolved. The specimen sequenced was blood. The CDR3, as DNA: TGCGCCAGCAGCCAAGATCTAGGAATTGGACAGCCCCAGCATTTT. This sequence encodes CASSQDLGIGQPQHF.